This T cell receptor (beta chain) is from a study of T cell responses to AZD1222 COVID-19 vaccine. Assay: immunoSEQ multiplex PCR; the TCRdb copy retains only in-frame clones and omits some. Among roughly 200,000 clones, around 94% were seen once, and the ten largest hold 1% to 1.5%. Findings and limits, study-wide: It was only after the peak T cell response that any repertoires were sampled. Compared with day 0, the breadth and depth of the Spike-specific TCR repertoire rose significantly after two doses of AZD1222. Reportedly, nearly half of unique spike TCRs recognized epitopes outside B.1.351/B.1.1.7 mutations. Vaccine-associated CD4 TCRs spanned spike, dominant at 160-218 and 743-854.

Remarks on this clone: Antigen unknown.

The TCR was taken from an adult in good health. This sample comprised peripheral blood, obtained on day 0 of AZD1222 vaccination.

This chain's CDR3 is CASSQVDLISTDTQYF. Written as DNA, the CDR3 is TGCGCCAGCAGCCAAGTAGATCTGATAAGCACAGATACGCAGTATTTT. The chain employs TRBV4-1 and TRBJ2-3; D gene uncertain. The CDR3 sequence is 16 residues long. Trimming removed 1 base at V and 0 bases at J, with 11 bases between. Looked up from germline, CDR1 is MGHRA and CDR2 is YSYEKL.